This TCR beta chain was profiled in a study of early T cells in non-severe SARS-CoV-2 infection. Unique molecular identifier tags were affixed to discrete cDNA molecules. TCRdb itself ran the 5' RACE reads through MiXCR, one entry per CDR3 protein. Of about 110,000 distinct CDR3 sequences in the sample, around 10% were seen once. This clonotype was detected only a few times. Germline loops: CDR1 SGHRS, CDR2 YFSETQ. The V segment lost 4 bases and the J segment 4 bases; nucleotides outside the gene matches: 9. The CDR3 runs to 15 residues. The sequence was collected from an adult who was a healthcare worker with PCR-confirmed SARS-CoV-2 infection or an uninfected control (not recorded which). Sample: whole blood. The gene calls are TRBV5-1 and TRBJ2-5, with 8 bases that match TRBD1. DNA of the CDR3: TGCGCCAGCAGCGAGGCCGGGACAGGTGTAGAGACCCAGTACTTC. This gives the protein CASSEAGTGVETQYF.